Shown below are 7 T cell receptor beta chains from a single sample sequenced in a study of shared clonotypes between healthy human individuals. Profiled with immunoSEQ multiplex PCR; TCRdb holds only in-frame clones, not every one. This sample has some 660,000 clones, with 60% to 75% found just once. Sequenced material: memory CD4+ T cells sorted from blood. Subset defined: CD45RA-negative fraction. These receptors were taken from a woman aged 25-40 years in good health.

The J gene is TRBJ2-7, the V gene TRBV27, with 7 bases that match TRBD2. Germline CDR1 and CDR2: MNHEY and SMNVEV (reference sequence). The trim removed 3 bases at V and 1 base at J, leaving 3 bases unmatched. The CDR3 consists of 14 residues. The CDR3 DNA is TGTGCCAGCAGTTTCGAAGCGGGGTCCTACGAGCAGTACTTC. Its translation: CASSFEAGSYEQYF.

This clone was picked up a small number of times. The same CDR3 can be traced to other DNA sequences in this sample. The chain joins TRBV2 to TRBJ1-3, with D tentatively TRBD1 (5 bases). The V gene lost 4 bases and the J gene lost 0 bases, with 7 bases spanning the gap. CDR1 is SNHLY, CDR2 FYNNEI, per germline. The CDR3 consists of 14 residues. CDR3 DNA: TGTGCCAGCAGTGTGGGGGGCTCTGGAAACACCATATATTTT. As protein: CASSVGGSGNTIYF.

J is TRBJ1-5 and V is TRBV30; D unresolved. In germline, CDR1 is GTSNPN, CDR2 SVGIG (reference sequence). The CDR3 has 13 amino acids. V shed 0 bases and J shed 4 bases, with 7 bases lying between them. The CDR3 DNA follows: TGTGCCTGGAGTGTACAACGGAATCAGCCCCAGCATTTT. Translated: CAWSVQRNQPQHF.

This chain connects TRBV5-4 to TRBJ1-2, with 9 bases matching TRBD1. V was clipped by 3 bases and J by 4 bases; unmatched bases: 4. CDR1 SGHNT and CDR2 YYREEE come from the germline V gene (reference sequence). This CDR3 is built from 14 residues. This CDR3 reads CASSYRGQLYGYTF. CDR3 bases: TGTGCCAGCAGCTACAGGGGGCAACTCTATGGCTACACCTTC.

This clone turned up a few times. The V and J genes are TRBV19 and TRBJ2-5; 7 bases map to TRBD2. The DNA end lines up better with TRBJ2-7; the J call may be wrong. This CDR3 has 15 amino acids. CDR1 and CDR2 (germline): LNHDA, SQIVND (reference sequence). The CDR3 loop is CASSTLGGISYEQYF. CDR3 sequence (DNA): TGTGCCAGTAGTACTCTGGGGGGGATCTCCTACGAGCAGTACTTC.

The chain couples TRBV4-1 to TRBJ2-7; 7 nucleotides align to TRBD1. Per the germline V gene, CDR1 is MGHRA and CDR2 is YSYEKL. With V trimmed by 5 bases and J by 0 bases, 7 bases remained unmatched. The CDR3 has 15 residues. The CDR3 DNA is TGCGCCAGCAGCTTCACCGACAGGGACTCCTACGAGCAGTACTTC. It specifies CASSFTDRDSYEQYF.

The genes are TRBV7-2 and TRBJ2-1, with a possible D match to TRBD2 (5 bases). The V end was cut by 5 bases, the J end by 9 bases, with 17 bases between. The CDR3 is made up of 14 amino acids. Germline assignment: CDR1 SGHTA and CDR2 FQGNSA. The CDR3 reads CASSPRRRAGEQFF. The CDR3 region has the DNA TGTGCCAGCAGCCCGCGCCGTAGGGCGGGTGAGCAGTTCTTC.